This TCR beta chain emerged from a study of T cells in Graves' hyperthyroidism and ophthalmopathy. Using RNA transcripts as the source, TCR beta CDR3 regions were amplified. HTBI primers were employed in a first-round RT-PCR of the TCR CDR3. TCRdb passed the multiplex PCR reads through MiXCR, listing each CDR3 protein once. The repertoire holds under 40,000 distinct CDR3 sequences, with around 50% as singletons. The germline V and J ends were trimmed by 4 bases and 4 bases, with 8 bases remaining between them. The germline CDR1 and CDR2 sequences are DFQATT and SNEGSKA (reference sequence). This CDR3 comprises 13 residues. Study-wide findings and caveats: Ophthalmopathy could be told apart from stable hyperthyroidism with a 13 V-J model. In the blood, most expanded thyroid clonotypes above 0.001 appeared as well.

This clonotype is medium-sized within its sample. Its cognate antigen is unknown. The sample was blood. V gene TRBV20-1 combines with J gene TRBJ1-6; no definite D call. This receptor was taken from a middle-aged man with Graves' ophthalmopathy. The CDR3: CSATGGYNSPLHF. In nucleotides, the CDR3 is TGCAGTGCTACAGGAGGATATAATTCACCCCTCCACTTT.